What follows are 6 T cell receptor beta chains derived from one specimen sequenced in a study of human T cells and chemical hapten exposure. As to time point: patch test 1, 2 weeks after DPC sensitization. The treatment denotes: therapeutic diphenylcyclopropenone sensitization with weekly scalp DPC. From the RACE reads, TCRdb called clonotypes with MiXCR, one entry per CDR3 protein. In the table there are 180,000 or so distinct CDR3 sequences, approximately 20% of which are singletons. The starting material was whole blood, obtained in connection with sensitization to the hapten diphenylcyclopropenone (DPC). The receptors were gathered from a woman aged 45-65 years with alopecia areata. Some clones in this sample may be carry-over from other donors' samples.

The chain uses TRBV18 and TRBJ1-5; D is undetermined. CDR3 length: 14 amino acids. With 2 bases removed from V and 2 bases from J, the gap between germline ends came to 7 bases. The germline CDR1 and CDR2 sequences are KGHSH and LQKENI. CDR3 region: CASSPTSGNQPQHF. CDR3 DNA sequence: TGTGCCAGCTCACCAACCAGTGGCAATCAGCCCCAGCATTTT.

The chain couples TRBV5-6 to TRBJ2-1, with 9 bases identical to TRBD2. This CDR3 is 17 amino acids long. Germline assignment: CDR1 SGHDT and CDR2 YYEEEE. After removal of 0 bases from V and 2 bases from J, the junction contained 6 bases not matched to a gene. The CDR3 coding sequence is TGTGCCAGCAGCTTGGGGCTAGCGGGAAGGGCCTACAATGAGCAGTTCTTC. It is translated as CASSLGLAGRAYNEQFF. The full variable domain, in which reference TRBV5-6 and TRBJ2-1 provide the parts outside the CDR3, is DAGVTQSPTHLIKTRGQQVTLRCSPKSGHDTVSWYQQALGQGPQFIFQYYEEEERQRGNFPDRFSGHQFPNYSSELNVNALLLGDSALYLCASSLGLAGRAYNEQFFGPGTRLTVL.

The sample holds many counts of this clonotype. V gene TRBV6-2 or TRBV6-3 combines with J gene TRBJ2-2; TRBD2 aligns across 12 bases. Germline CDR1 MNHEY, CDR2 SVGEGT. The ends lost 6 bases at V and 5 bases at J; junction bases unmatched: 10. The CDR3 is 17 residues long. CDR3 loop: CASRLPGTSGLTGELFF. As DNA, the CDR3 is TGTGCCAGCAGACTACCCGGGACTAGCGGGCTTACCGGGGAGCTGTTTTTT.

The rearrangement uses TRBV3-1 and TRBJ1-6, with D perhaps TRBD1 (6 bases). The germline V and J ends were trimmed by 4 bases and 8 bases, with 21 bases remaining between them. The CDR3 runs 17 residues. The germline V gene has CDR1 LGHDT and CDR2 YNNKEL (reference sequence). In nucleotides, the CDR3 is TGTGCCAGCAGCCCCACGGGGGGCAGGCCGGAGGATTCACCCCTCCACTTT. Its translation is CASSPTGGRPEDSPLHF.

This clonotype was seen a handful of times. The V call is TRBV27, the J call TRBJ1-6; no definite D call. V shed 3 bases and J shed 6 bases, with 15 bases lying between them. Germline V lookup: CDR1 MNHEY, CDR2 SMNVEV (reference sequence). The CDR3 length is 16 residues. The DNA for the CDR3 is TGTGCCAGCAGTTTTAAGTTCGAACGGATTAATTCACCCCTCCACTTT. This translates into CASSFKFERINSPLHF.

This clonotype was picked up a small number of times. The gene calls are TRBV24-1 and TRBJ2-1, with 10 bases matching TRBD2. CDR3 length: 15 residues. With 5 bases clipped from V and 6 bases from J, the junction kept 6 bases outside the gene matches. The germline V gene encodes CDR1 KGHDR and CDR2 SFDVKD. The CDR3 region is CATSGTSGISNEQFF. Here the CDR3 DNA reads TGTGCCACCAGTGGGACTAGCGGTATCAGCAATGAGCAGTTCTTC.